What follows are 27 T cell receptor beta chains derived from one specimen sequenced in a study of Tregs in tolerant kidney transplant recipients. The nonmyeloablative bone marrow transplants came from related graft donors, with transient mixed chimerism. Sequenced by immunoSEQ multiplex PCR; TCRdb stores in-frame clones only, minus some. This sample contains several thousand clones. Material: CD8+ T cells from blood (PBMCs), obtained 12 months after the transplant. The receptors were sampled from a human patient who received a combined kidney and bone marrow transplant. The graft donor may be the source of some T cells.

A remark on this clone: Read coverage stops 3 residues before the CDR3 terminus; the germline J gene supplies the remainder. The rearrangement links TRBV19 to TRBJ2-1; TRBD2 matches at 14 bases. Germline values: CDR1 LNHDA, CDR2 SQIVND (reference sequence). The CDR3 loop spans 21 amino acids. With 5 bases clipped from V and 9 bases from J, the junction kept 24 bases outside the gene matches. Here the CDR3 reads CASSGSIGGNQGLAGVVEQFF. The DNA read from the CDR3 is TGTGCCAGTAGTGGGTCGATAGGGGGCAACCAGGGACTAGCGGGAGTAGTTGAG. Full variable domain (outside the CDR3, taken from reference TRBV19 and TRBJ2-1): DGGITQSPKYLFRKEGQNVTLSCEQNLNHDAMYWYRQDPGQGLRLIYYSQIVNDFQKGDIAEGYSVSREKKESFPLTVTSAQKNPTAFYLCASSGSIGGNQGLAGVVEQFFGPGTRLTVL.

As regards this clone: The DNA ends 3 residues before the CDR3 does, and the rest of the CDR3 is filled in from the germline J gene. The chain employs TRBV7-9 and TRBJ2-3; D gene uncertain. The CDR3 sequence is 15 residues long. V was clipped by 2 bases and J by 2 bases, with 11 bases between them. The V gene's germline CDR1 is SEHNR and CDR2 FQNEAQ (reference sequence). CDR3 DNA (partial): TGTGCCAGCAGCTTATCCGGGTCTCACACAGATACG. This codes for CASSLSGSHTDT. The entire CDR3 is CASSLSGSHTDTQYF. The variable domain in full, with the rest retrieved from reference TRBV7-9 and TRBJ2-3, is DTGVSQNPRHKITKRGQNVTFRCDPISEHNRLYWYRQTLGQGPEFLTYFQNEAQLEKSRLLSDRFSAERPKGSFSTLEIQRTEQGDSAMYLCASSLSGSHTDTQYFGPGTRLTVL.

About this clone: The read finishes 3 residues shy of the CDR3 end, and the germline J gene is used to complete it. The chain combines TRBV18 with TRBJ1-2; TRBD1 is a possible D gene (5 bases). V lost 3 bases and J lost 2, with 7 bases in between. The germline gives CDR1 KGHSH, CDR2 LQKENI. The CDR3 loop spans 13 amino acids. The CDR3 bases that were read are TGTGCCAGCTCACCGGGGGGGAACTATGGC. Amino acids: CASSPGGNYG. The whole CDR3 sequence is CASSPGGNYGYTF.

On this clone: Read data end 3 residues before the CDR3 end; the end is taken from the germline J gene. The chain combines TRBV18 with TRBJ2-7, with 9 bases aligning to TRBD2. The CDR3 spans 15 residues. Losses at the gene ends were 5 bases for V and 4 bases for J; bases not matched to a gene: 9. Germline assignment: CDR1 KGHSH and CDR2 LQKENI. The chain's CDR3 is CASSFSSGTGYEQYF. The DNA read from the CDR3 is TGTGCCAGCTCATTCTCTAGCGGGACCGGGTACGAG. Filled out from reference TRBV18 and TRBJ2-7, the complete variable domain reads NAGVMQNPRHLVRRRGQEARLRCSPMKGHSHVYWYRQLPEEGLKFMVYLQKENIIDESGMPKERFSAEFPKEGPSILRIQQVVRGDSAAYFCASSFSSGTGYEQYFGPGTRLTVT.

Worth noting for this clone: The observed sequence ends 3 residues before the CDR3 terminus, with the missing tail filled in from the germline J gene. The chain couples TRBV2 to TRBJ2-7; 7 nucleotides agree with TRBD2. The CDR3 sequence is 15 residues long. V trimming: 1 base; J trimming: 4 bases; junction bases outside the gene matches: 7. CDR1 is SNHLY, CDR2 FYNNEI, per germline. The CDR3 sequence is CASSEVTSRVYEQYF. The DNA read from the CDR3 is TGTGCCAGCAGTGAAGTGACTAGCAGGGTATACGAG.

As regards this clone: The missing CDR3 end, 3 residues past where the read stops, is filled in from the germline J gene. This rearrangement joins TRBV6-2 or TRBV6-3 to TRBJ2-3, with 7 bases matching TRBD2. Unmatched junction bases numbered 10, after V lost 9 bases and J lost 1 base. CDR3 length equals 15 residues. Germline CDR1 and CDR2: MNHEY and SVGEGT. Here the CDR3 reads CASTTSPLGTDTQYF. CDR3 DNA (partial): TGTGCCAGTACGACTAGCCCTTTGGGCACAGATACG.

With respect to this clone: Read data end 3 residues before the CDR3 end; the end is taken from the germline J gene. This sequence joins TRBV7-9 and TRBJ2-1; TRBD2 aligns across 9 bases. V trimming: 3 bases; J trimming: 0 bases; junction bases outside the gene matches: 0. CDR1 and CDR2 (germline): SEHNR, FQNEAQ (reference sequence). CDR3 length equals 15 residues. The covered CDR3 bases are TGTGCCAGCAGCTTTAGCGGGAGCTCCTACAATGAG. Protein product: CASSFSGSSYNE. The whole CDR3 protein reads CASSFSGSSYNEQFF.

A note on this clone: The read stops 3 residues short of the end of the CDR3; the missing end is completed from the germline J gene. The chain employs TRBV6-2 or TRBV6-3 and TRBJ1-2; D is possibly TRBD1 (5 bases). The CDR3 is 14 amino acids. The V and J ends lost 2 bases and 6 bases respectively, with 13 bases between them. Germline V lookup: CDR1 MNHEY, CDR2 SVGEGT. The covered CDR3 bases are TGTGCCAGCAGTTACGTCTCAGGACAAAATGGC. Translating it yields CASSYVSGQNG. The CDR3 as a whole reads CASSYVSGQNGYTF.

About this clone: The read falls 3 residues short of the CDR3 end, and the missing part is taken from the germline J gene. The chain employs TRBV2 and TRBJ2-3; D call uncertain. V was pared by 5 bases and J by 0 bases, with 9 bases between. CDR1 SNHLY and CDR2 FYNNEI come from the germline V gene. The CDR3 is 14 residues long. The part of the CDR3 DNA that was read is TGTGCCAGCAGTTTGTGGGCTAGCACAGATACG. It is translated as CASSLWASTDT. The entire CDR3 is CASSLWASTDTQYF.

With regard to this clone: The read ends 3 residues shy of where the CDR3 ends; the end is completed using the germline J gene. V gene TRBV13 combines with J gene TRBJ2-1; D is possibly TRBD1 (6 bases). V was clipped by 1 base and J by 3 bases, with 10 bases between them. The germline gives CDR1 PRHDT, CDR2 FYEKMQ (reference sequence). CDR3 size: 15 residues. Here the CDR3 reads CASSLEKDSYNEQFF. The sequenced CDR3 bases are TGTGCCAGCAGCTTAGAGAAGGACAGCTACAATGAG.

With respect to this clone: The read ends 3 residues shy of where the CDR3 ends; the end is completed using the germline J gene. The chain is built from TRBV20-1 and TRBJ2-2, with D possibly TRBD2 on 5 matching bases. Trimming left V 1 base short and J 1 base short, with 10 bases between. The CDR3 sequence is 15 residues long. Germline V gene sequence: CDR1 DFQATT, CDR2 SNEGSKA (reference sequence). The part of the CDR3 DNA that was read is TGCAGTGCTAGAGGGAAGCGGATGAACACCGGGGAG. Translated, it gives CSARGKRMNTGE. From start to end, the CDR3 is CSARGKRMNTGELFF.

As concerns this clone: The sequence runs out 3 residues before the end of the CDR3; the remainder is reconstructed from the germline J gene. The chain combines TRBV7-9 with TRBJ2-7; TRBD1 matches at 7 bases. The CDR3 is 14 residues long. Germline V gene lookup returns CDR1 SEHNR and CDR2 FQNEAQ (reference sequence). Losses at the gene ends were 5 bases for V and 0 bases for J; bases not matched to a gene: 4. The CDR3 loop is CASSPWDSSYEQYF. The CDR3 DNA, read in part, is TGTGCCAGCAGCCCCTGGGACAGCTCCTACGAG.

Details on this clone: The read stops 3 residues short of the end of the CDR3; the missing end is completed from the germline J gene. V gene TRBV24-1 combines with J gene TRBJ2-5; D is possibly TRBD2 (6 bases). CDR3 length: 14 amino acids. The V and J ends lost 3 bases and 4 bases respectively, with 11 bases between them. Germline-derived CDR1 and CDR2 are KGHDR and SFDVKD. The CDR3 protein is CATSDTGTVETQYF. The CDR3 DNA, read in part, is TGTGCCACCAGTGATACCGGGACTGTAGAGACC.

A note on this clone: The CDR3 end lies 3 residues beyond the end of the read and is filled in from the germline J gene. V and J are TRBV13 and TRBJ2-7, with 10 positions matching TRBD1. Germline V gives CDR1 PRHDT, CDR2 FYEKMQ (reference sequence). The CDR3 contains 15 residues. With V trimmed by 5 bases and J by 4 bases, 8 bases remained unmatched. The CDR3 bases that were read are TGTGCCAGCAGCCCGACGGCGGGACAGGGGTACGAG. Protein sequence: CASSPTAGQGYE. The full CDR3 sequence reads CASSPTAGQGYEQYF.

About this clone itself: The read halts 3 residues ahead of the CDR3 end, with the missing end drawn from the germline J gene. The chain has TRBV2 and TRBJ1-1; weak D call: TRBD1 (6 bases). Trimming stripped 7 bases from V and 5 bases from J, with 17 bases between. The germline CDR1 and CDR2 sequences are SNHLY and FYNNEI. This CDR3 has 14 amino acids. CDR3 loop: CASMEYWGPTEAFF. Incomplete CDR3 DNA: TGTGCCAGCATGGAATATTGGGGGCCGACTGAA.

Points on this clone: The observed sequence ends 3 residues before the CDR3 terminus, with the missing tail filled in from the germline J gene. The chain links TRBV11-2 to TRBJ2-5; 7 bases agree with TRBD2. Germline V gives CDR1 SGHAT, CDR2 FQNNGV. The CDR3 is made up of 15 amino acids. V lost 1 base to trimming and J lost 4 bases; unmatched junction nucleotides: 6. CDR3 DNA, as far as it was read: TGTGCCAGCAGCTTAGTGGGCGGGAGCGGAGAGACC. Translating it yields CASSLVGGSGET. The CDR3 as a whole reads CASSLVGGSGETQYF.

As for this clone: The read gets to within 3 residues of the CDR3 end, and the germline J gene fills in the rest. V is TRBV7-3 and J is TRBJ2-7; TRBD2 matches at 9 bases. This CDR3 has 15 amino acids. CDR1 and CDR2 (germline): SGHTA, FQGTGA. V was clipped by 2 bases and J by 5 bases; unmatched bases: 7. Here the CDR3 reads CASSLVLAGVNEQYF. The CDR3 DNA, read in part, is TGTGCCAGCAGCTTAGTATTAGCGGGAGTTAACGAG. The full variable domain, rest sourced from reference TRBV7-3 and TRBJ2-7, is GAGVSQTPSNKVTEKGKYVELRCDPISGHTALYWYRQSLGQGPEFLIYFQGTGAADDSGLPNDRFFAVRPEGSVSTLKIQRTERGDSAVYLCASSLVLAGVNEQYFGPGTRLTVT.

On this clone: The read falls 3 residues short of the CDR3 end, and the missing part is taken from the germline J gene. This chain joins TRBV6-2 or TRBV6-3 and TRBJ2-1, with 10 bases aligning to TRBD2. CDR1 MNHEY and CDR2 SVGEGT come from the germline V gene. The CDR3 spans 16 residues. V gave up 6 bases and J gave up 4 bases; unmatched junction bases: 9. The part of the CDR3 DNA that was read is TGTGCCAGCAGCACCACCGGGACTAGCGTGTACAATGAG. Its protein product is CASSTTGTSVYNE. The entire CDR3 protein reads CASSTTGTSVYNEQFF.

To note about this clone: The read ends 3 residues shy of where the CDR3 ends; the end is completed using the germline J gene. J is TRBJ2-7 and V is TRBV2; the match to TRBD2 covers 16 bases. V lost 6 bases, J lost 5 bases, and 13 bases stayed unmatched. CDR1 SNHLY and CDR2 FYNNEI come from the germline V gene. CDR3 length: 18 residues. The CDR3 is CASREVIGTSGRADEQYF. The part of the CDR3 DNA that was read is TGTGCCAGCAGGGAGGTGATAGGGACTAGCGGGAGGGCGGACGAG.

Of note for this clone: The CDR3 end is not reached by the read, which stops 3 residues before it; the germline J gene fills it in. This chain joins TRBV19 and TRBJ2-7, with 8 bases matching TRBD2. The V gene's germline CDR1 is LNHDA and CDR2 SQIVND (reference sequence). V shed 3 bases, J shed 2 bases, and the junction held 6 bases outside the gene matches. The CDR3 covers 15 residues. CDR3 sequence: CASSILAGGAYEQYF. The sequenced part of the CDR3 DNA is TGTGCCAGTAGTATCCTGGCGGGAGGAGCCTACGAG.

Remarks on this clone: The read ends 3 residues before the CDR3 terminus; that terminus is restored from the germline J gene. The gene calls are TRBV5-1 and TRBJ2-1; 9 nucleotides agree with TRBD2. Germline V gives CDR1 SGHRS, CDR2 YFSETQ. Unmatched junction bases numbered 9, after V lost 3 bases and J lost 8 bases. The CDR3 covers 15 residues. The sequenced part of the CDR3 DNA is TGCGCCAGCAGCTCCGGGACTAGCACTCTGGATGAG. Residues: CASSSGTSTLDE. The full CDR3 protein is CASSSGTSTLDEQFF.

Note on this clone: The read halts 3 residues ahead of the CDR3 end, with the missing end drawn from the germline J gene. The rearrangement joins TRBV20-1 to TRBJ2-7; 8 nucleotides match TRBD2. The J segment lost 1 base and the V segment lost 2 bases, leaving 4 bases of the junction unmatched. Germline V gives CDR1 DFQATT, CDR2 SNEGSKA (reference sequence). The CDR3 sequence is 14 residues long. The sequenced part of the CDR3 DNA is TGCAGTGCTAGAAGCGGGAGCGGTTCCTACGAG. Its protein product is CSARSGSGSYE. The full CDR3 is CSARSGSGSYEQYF.

A remark on this clone: The read halts 3 residues ahead of the CDR3 end, with the missing end drawn from the germline J gene. The rearrangement joins TRBV6-1 to TRBJ2-7; 14 nucleotides agree with TRBD2. In germline, CDR1 is MNHNS, CDR2 SASEGT. The CDR3 consists of 16 residues. The junction had 6 bases not matched to a gene; V was cut back by 3 bases and J by 5 bases. CDR3 sequence reads: CASSEGLAGEFHEQYF. CDR3 DNA, as far as it was read: TGTGCCAGCAGTGAGGGACTAGCGGGAGAGTTTCACGAG.

A remark on this clone: The read is 3 residues too short to cover the CDR3 end, so that end is filled in from the germline J gene. This rearrangement joins TRBV20-1 to TRBJ2-1, with TRBD2 matching over 13 bases. V was pared by 1 base and J by 7 bases, with 1 base of the junction left unmatched. The CDR3 has 14 residues. Germline values: CDR1 DFQATT, CDR2 SNEGSKA (reference sequence). CDR3 DNA (partial): TGCAGTGCTAGAGGACTAGCGGGAGGTAATGAG. Protein: CSARGLAGGNE. The CDR3 in its entirety is CSARGLAGGNEQFF.

Remarks on this clone: Coverage ceases 3 residues before the CDR3 finishes, and the germline J gene fills in the end. The rearrangement links TRBV20-1 to TRBJ2-1; 10 nucleotides line up with TRBD2. Trimming cost V 0 bases and J 0 bases; bases outside gene matches: 8. Looked up from germline, CDR1 is DFQATT and CDR2 is SNEGSKA (reference sequence). The CDR3 has 18 residues. The CDR3 DNA, read in part, is TGCAGTGCTAGAGATCTAGCGGGAGCCGCCAGCTCCTACAATGAG. Translating it yields CSARDLAGAASSYNE. The CDR3, in full, reads CSARDLAGAASSYNEQFF.

This clone shows up as large by frequency. The CDR3 goes on 3 residues after the read ends, and that part is filled in from the germline J gene. The genes are TRBV24-1 and TRBJ2-2; D is unclear. CDR1 and CDR2 (germline): KGHDR, SFDVKD. Trimming shortened V by 0 bases and J by 4 bases, and 8 bases separated the two germline ends. This CDR3 has 15 amino acids. The CDR3 reads CATSDLPKGTGELFF. Incomplete CDR3 DNA: TGTGCCACCAGTGATTTGCCGAAGGGCACCGGGGAG.

A note on this clone: Read sequence stops 3 residues before the CDR3 end, and the germline J gene provides the missing end. The chain joins TRBV5-1 to TRBJ2-5; 7 bases are a match to TRBD2. The V segment lost 9 bases and the J segment 4 bases; nucleotides outside the gene matches: 12. Germline V gene lookup returns CDR1 SGHRS and CDR2 YFSETQ. The CDR3 length is 14 residues. This CDR3 reads CATSEAGDVETQYF. CDR3 bases read: TGCGCCACTTCGGAGGCGGGAGATGTAGAGACC.